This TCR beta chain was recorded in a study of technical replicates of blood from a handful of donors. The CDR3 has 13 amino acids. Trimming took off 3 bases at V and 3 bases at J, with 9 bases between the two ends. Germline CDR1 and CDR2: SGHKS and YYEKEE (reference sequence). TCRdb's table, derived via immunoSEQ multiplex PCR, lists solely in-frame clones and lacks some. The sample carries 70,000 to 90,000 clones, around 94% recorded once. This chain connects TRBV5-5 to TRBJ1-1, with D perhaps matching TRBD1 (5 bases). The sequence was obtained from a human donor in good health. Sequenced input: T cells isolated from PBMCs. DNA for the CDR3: TGTGCCAGCAGCTCGAGACAGCACACTGAAGCTTTCTTT. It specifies CASSSRQHTEAFF.